This T cell receptor beta chain was found in a study of cytomegalovirus exposure and HLA in healthy donors. Study conclusions and caveats: Likely technical artifact: a cluster of highly shared sequence variants.

As to this clone: Its target is not known.

The donors comprised healthy bone marrow donors. Germline CDR1 MNHNS, CDR2 SASEGT. The CDR3 is 15 amino acids. With 6 bases removed from V and 2 bases from J, the gap between germline ends came to 17 bases. The PCR employed 60 Vbeta primers together with 13 Jbeta primers. Measured with immunoSEQ multiplex PCR; TCRdb has only the in-frame clones, and not every one. The profile shows roughly 200,000 clones, 77% of them singletons. The chain has TRBV6-1 and TRBJ2-7; maybe TRBD1 (6 bases). Source material: PBMCs. This TCR was recovered from a woman between 55 and 75 years old in good health and CMV-seropositive. The CDR3 DNA follows: TGTGCCAGCAGCCGGATACTCGGGGACACCTACGAGCAGTACTTC. The encoded protein is CASSRILGDTYEQYF.